The TCR beta chain described here comes from a study of blood T cell repertoires in COVID-19. As for the study in general: Collection of acute and convalescent COVID-19 samples took place in the United States, Italy and Spain.

Comments on this clone: Compared with germline, one end of the junction differs, possibly owing to a read error.

Original analysis: The authors estimated nucleated cell counts from reference gene primer amplification. TCRdb keeps only in-frame clones here, not all; method: immunoSEQ multiplex PCR. V, J and clone size reflect that table, while D and trimming were determined from the DNA. The table shows fewer than 250,000 clones, with 92% occurring only once. Patients from Seattle were sampled longitudinally, starting during active infection. Germline CDR1 is SGHTA and CDR2 is FQGNSA. CDR3 size: 14 residues. The V call is TRBV7-2, the J call TRBJ2-3; TRBD2 matches 9 bases. Sequenced material: peripheral blood. The TCR was taken from a man aged 55 to 69 with COVID-19, enrolled during active disease. The CDR3 loop is CASSLAGSSDTQYF. CDR3 DNA: TGTGCCAGCAGCCTAGCGGGGAGCTCAGATACGCAGTATTTT.